What follows are 10 T cell receptor beta chains derived from one specimen sequenced in a study of T cells after yellow fever vaccination (dated by TCRdb to the late 2010s). What the treatment or condition label conveys for this sample: live attenuated yellow fever vaccine strain. Library method: 5' RACE. Data came from an Illumina NovaSeq 6000. The public reads were run again by TCRdb, first through fastp at Q25 and then through MiXCR, and only productive beta chains were kept. Rows with a matching CDR3 protein are joined into one entry that keeps the most common DNA and genes. The sample profile shows some 160,000 distinct CDR3 sequences; 9.3% of them were found once. The ten largest clonotypes hold under 40% of the sample. The sequences come from CD8+ T cells sorted from PBMCs, collected 45 days after the yellow fever booster vaccination. The receptor source for this set is a man aged 18-30 years who received the YFV17D yellow fever vaccine.

Many counts were recorded for this clonotype. The CDR3 nucleotides are TGTGCCAGCAGTTTACTGGACAGGGGCTACGAGCAGTACTTC. Protein sequence: CASSLLDRGYEQYF. The chain has TRBV12-3 or TRBV12-4 and TRBJ2-7, with 9 bases fitting TRBD1. This CDR3 is 14 amino acids long. V gave up 2 bases and J gave up 3 bases; unmatched junction bases: 2.

This clonotype has only a few counts. The chain carries TRBV12-3 or TRBV12-4 and TRBJ1-5; no clear D. CDR3 length equals 15 residues. V lost 6 bases and J 1 base, leaving 13 bases between the germline ends. CDR3 region: CASSIWAGSNQPQHF. The CDR3 DNA sequence: TGTGCCAGCAGCATCTGGGCCGGAAGCAATCAGCCCCAGCATTTT.

This clonotype has more than one count but fewer than ten. The chain is built from TRBV2 and TRBJ2-3; 8 bases match TRBD2. CDR1 is SNHLY and CDR2 is FYNNEI in the germline V gene. Trimming took 7 bases from V and 2 from J; bases not matched to a gene: 8. The CDR3 runs 15 residues. The CDR3 coding sequence is TGTGCCAGCAAAGCCAGCGGGGGCTTCACAGATACGCAGTATTTT. Its translation is CASKASGGFTDTQYF.

A few counts support this clonotype. The chain joins TRBV6-2 or TRBV6-3 to TRBJ2-2; no clear D gene. Germline V gene sequence: CDR1 MNHEY, CDR2 SVGEGT. This CDR3 spans 14 amino acids. Trimming removed 4 bases at V and 4 bases at J, with 10 bases between. In DNA, the CDR3 is TGTGCCAGCAGTTTCGGGCCAACCACCGGGGAGCTGTTTTTT. Translation: CASSFGPTTGELFF.

This clonotype was seen at least ten times. V and J are TRBV7-2 and TRBJ2-3; 8 bases are a match to TRBD2. V gave up 5 bases and J gave up 3 bases; unmatched junction bases: 10. The CDR3 length is 16 residues. Germline assignment: CDR1 SGHTA and CDR2 FQGNSA. CDR3: CASSQSRGAGTDTQYF. CDR3 DNA sequence: TGTGCCAGCAGCCAGTCGCGGGGGGCCGGGACAGATACGCAGTATTTT.

V and J are TRBV6-5 and TRBJ2-2; D is unclear. The V gene lost 2 bases and the J gene lost 2 bases, with 9 bases spanning the gap. The length of the CDR3 is 15 residues. Germline V gives CDR1 MNHEY, CDR2 SVGAGI. The CDR3 loop is CASSYGNLNTGELFF. The CDR3 DNA sequence: TGTGCCAGCAGTTACGGAAACCTTAACACCGGGGAGCTGTTTTTT.

This clonotype was counted only a few times. The chain has TRBV9 and TRBJ2-3; 8 positions agree with TRBD2. V shed 0 bases, J shed 5 bases, and the junction held 8 bases outside the gene matches. The CDR3 runs to 16 residues. Per germline, CDR1 SGDLS and CDR2 YYNGEE. The CDR3 spells CASSVGNGGARDTQYF. The CDR3 DNA follows: TGTGCCAGCAGCGTAGGCAACGGGGGGGCTCGAGATACGCAGTATTTT.

The chain recombines TRBV27 with TRBJ2-7, with TRBD2 as a possible D gene (5 bases). The V gene lost 6 bases and the J gene lost 4 bases, with 16 bases spanning the gap. Per germline, CDR1 MNHEY and CDR2 SMNVEV (reference sequence). The CDR3 consists of 14 residues. Here the CDR3 reads CASSSGLGSYEQYV. CDR3 coding DNA: TGTGCCAGCAGCTCCGGACTCGGGTCGTACGAGCAGTACGTC.

The chain links TRBV27 to TRBJ2-2, with 12 bases that match TRBD2. The length of the CDR3 is 18 residues. Trimming at V came to 1 base and at J to 4 bases, leaving 7 bases not matched to a gene. Germline CDR1 and CDR2: MNHEY and SMNVEV (reference sequence). The CDR3 loop reads CASSLYLAGGPGTGELFF. CDR3 DNA: TGTGCCAGCAGTTTATATCTAGCGGGGGGGCCTGGCACCGGGGAGCTGTTTTTT.

This clonotype came up a few times. The chain carries TRBV12-3 or TRBV12-4 and TRBJ2-2; 10 bases are a match to TRBD1. V shed 4 bases and J 1 base; nucleotides not matched to a gene: 6. The CDR3 is 17 amino acids. CDR3 loop: CASSSPGDRGNTGELFF. The CDR3 DNA sequence: TGTGCCAGCAGTTCCCCGGGGGACAGGGGGAACACCGGGGAGCTGTTTTTT.